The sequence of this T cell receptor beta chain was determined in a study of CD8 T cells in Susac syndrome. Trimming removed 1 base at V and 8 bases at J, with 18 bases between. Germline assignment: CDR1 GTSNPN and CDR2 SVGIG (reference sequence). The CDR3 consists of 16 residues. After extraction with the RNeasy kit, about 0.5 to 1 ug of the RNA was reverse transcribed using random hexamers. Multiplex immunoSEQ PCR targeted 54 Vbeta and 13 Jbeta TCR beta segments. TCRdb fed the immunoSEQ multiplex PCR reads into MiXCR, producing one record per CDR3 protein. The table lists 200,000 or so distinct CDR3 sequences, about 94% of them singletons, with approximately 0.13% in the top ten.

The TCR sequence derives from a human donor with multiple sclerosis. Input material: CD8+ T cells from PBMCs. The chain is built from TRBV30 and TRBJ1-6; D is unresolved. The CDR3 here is CAWSDVPGPSDSPLHF. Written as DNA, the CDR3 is TGTGCCTGGAGTGATGTCCCGGGCCCGTCAGATTCACCCCTCCACTTT.